This TCR beta chain was sequenced in a study of cytomegalovirus exposure and HLA in healthy donors (dated by TCRdb to between 2016 and 2019). For the wider study: An earlier analysis of 587 of the donors reported approximately 300 Gb of sequence data and 117 million unique TCR beta sequences obtained from about 179 million T cells. Alongside the repertoire data, information on donor age, sex, ethnicity and CMV serostatus was compiled. In a later analysis, previously published TCR beta repertoires from several hundred donors were re-analyzed and high-resolution HLA genotyping was added so that TCR occurrence patterns could be studied. To predict cytomegalovirus infection status, the study combined high-throughput TCR immunosequencing, statistical association of individual TCRs with disease status, and machine learning. Along with the roughly 700-subject first cohort, a separate validation cohort of 120 different subjects was used. The T cell repertoires of about 700 subjects were profiled by immunosequencing and related to cytomegalovirus serostatus. Rather than drawing on any new phenotypic data, the later analysis identified candidate immune exposures from TCR beta sequences and the way those sequences occurred across donors. The study was designed to test whether signatures of past pathogen exposure could be identified by cataloging public T cell receptors. Several DR-DQ haplotypes were treated as single units for association and clustering because of strong linkage in the cohort. On average, around 240,000 unique TCR beta nucleotide sequences were sequenced per donor among roughly 430 genotyped donors of the cohort, with 15% to 20% of those sequences being non-productive. An early release covering 500 to 750 HLA-typed donors comprised about 300 gigabases of sequencing data and roughly 85 million unique TCR sequences. Both class I and class II loci were covered by HLA typing, at four-digit resolution. In a later genetic analysis, genome-wide SNP genotypes for about 65% of the roughly 700 donors were used, and that subset was treated as a discovery cohort. Of the 398 genotyped donors, over 70% fell in the genetic ancestry cluster associated with self-reported Caucasian donors. To decide whether each TCR beta V gene segment behaved as functional or pseudogenic, an earlier analysis of some 540 of the donors relied on high-throughput TCR beta sequencing. Typing coverage varied by locus: about 629-640 donors for A, B, C, DRB1 and DQB1; some 520 for DQA1; about 570 for DPA1; approximately 450 for DPB1. Every repertoire in the discovery cohort had been generated on one and the same sequencing platform. The research as a whole found: Compared with equally common non-associated chains, HLA-associated TCR beta chains in a later analysis were more clonally expanded and had lower generation probabilities. Sequencing depth was assumed to be roughly uniform across donors in the presence/absence analyses, though that assumption may not hold. Assigning TCR associations to individual alleles was difficult when HLA alleles, especially DR and DQ, strongly co-occurred. In a later analysis, several top co-occurrence clusters were reported to appear linked to parvovirus B19, influenza, CMV and Epstein-Barr virus. A few of the identified cytomegalovirus-associated TCR beta chains were confirmed in vitro to be specific for cytomegalovirus antigens. Because some donors lacked HLA typing at each locus, the association tests relied only on the typed subset. A total of roughly 160 TCR beta chains were listed by the study as associated with cytomegalovirus. Because counts were too low, roughly 18 rarely observed V segments, including chromosome 9 orphons, were left out of the earlier analysis of 500 to 750 of the donors. In a later genetic analysis, a missense DCLRE1C variant was associated with V-gene and J-gene trimming of TCR beta chains, and the association was replicated in an independent cohort. In this cohort, only TCR beta chains were sequenced, and detectable features were limited by the absence of alpha or paired-chain data. Linkage disequilibrium might explain the correlated functional status among segregating V segments, but an unknown experimental factor could not be ruled out. A group of highly shared sequence variants was considered likely to be a technical artifact of the sequencing pipeline. CMV serostatus was the only immune exposure information available for the cohort. In a later genetic analysis, fewer N-insertions in productive TCRs were reported among donors in an Asian-associated ancestry cluster than the roughly 700-donor mean. Most CMV-associated TCR beta chains appeared to be HLA-restricted in a later analysis, and the HLA associations seemed to be driven largely by CMV exposure. Cytomegalovirus status was reported to be diagnosed by the classifier with high specificity and sensitivity in both the original and validation cohorts. A later analysis associated around 16,000 TCR beta sequences with specific HLA alleles at a false discovery rate of 0.05. Most TCR sequences were seen in very few donors, while some public TCRs were found in many individuals. The authors suggested that the approach could potentially be generalized to other disease states and immunological phenotypes. In an earlier analysis of approximately 590 of the donors, most TCR beta V segments appeared in productive rearrangements about 87% or about 30% of the time, broadly matching IMGT annotations. Because the 87-base-pair reads could not distinguish some IMGT-functional V segments, including TRBV6-2 and TRBV6-3, those segments were excluded. A further reported finding was that TCR beta sequences accurately predicted the HLA-A and HLA-B alleles for most subjects in the first cohort. In a later analysis, TCR association rates were found to vary across HLA loci, with the most associated TCRs seen for DRB1 alleles and the fewest for HLA-C alleles.

The cohort consisted of fewer than 700 healthy bone marrow donors. All cohort members were sampled while nominally healthy, although unrecorded immune exposures were likely present. The donor tested CMV seropositive and was one of the 289 seropositive cohort members. Each donor provided a peripheral blood sample, and peripheral blood mononuclear cells were used for TCR beta sequencing. The Qiagen DNeasy Blood Extraction Kit was used to extract genomic DNA from the blood cell samples. Inclusive of the bounding cysteine and phenylalanine, the CDR3 is 14 residues long. CDR3 DNA only is kept here, 42 bases in frame from base 1. CDR1 and CDR2 were assigned from the germline V gene (reference sequence) as LNHDA and SQIVND. The trim is 7 bases for V and 6 bases for J, with a gap of 15 bases between the germline ends. As regards this clone: Its antigen remains undetermined. The sample holds no much larger clone one base away, and base qualities are not on file.

The receptor library was made with the immunoSEQ multiplex PCR assay. For the multiplex PCR, a mixture combining 60 forward primers for TCR Vbeta segments and 13 reverse primers for TCR Jbeta segments was used. A multiplex PCR assay on genomic DNA amplified the CDR3 region of rearranged TCR beta genes. The amplified TCR beta libraries were sequenced on the Illumina HiSeq System as 87-base-pair reads. In the paper's pipeline: A later analysis counted tens of millions of unique TCR beta chains across the 550 to 750 repertoires, and approximately 11 million of these chains were shared by at least two donors. A nearest-neighbor algorithm error-corrected the raw reads and collapsed the reads into unique sequences, merging closely related sequences to remove PCR and sequencing errors. V, D and J gene segments were assigned by aligning CDR3 sequences to IMGT reference sequences. Each retained sequence needed at least a six-nucleotide match to both a V gene segment and a J gene segment. A rearrangement was called productive if the CDR3 had no stop codons and remained in frame with V and J, and every other rearrangement was called non-productive. CDR3 was defined by IMGT convention, running from the second conserved V-encoded cysteine to the conserved J-encoded phenylalanine. The earlier analysis of about 590 of the donors excluded sequences that lacked an unambiguous match to a single V gene segment. In an earlier analysis of approximately 610 of the donors, V segments were called functional above 56.7% productive rearrangements and were called segregating when the between-donor standard deviation exceeded 5%. A statistical classification framework was built for diagnosing cytomegalovirus status from the catalog of TCR beta chain sequences. A later analysis assigned V and J genes by comparing TCR nucleotide sequences with IMGT/GENE-DB human TR gene sequences. In a later analysis, CDR3 sequences and most-parsimonious VDJ recombination scenarios were assigned using the TCRdist pipeline. In a later analysis, each TCR beta chain was defined by its CDR3 amino acid sequence together with its V-gene family, and reads lacking a unique V-gene family were excluded. As a way to deal with suspected cross-contamination and a sequencing artifact, a later analysis dropped over 550 nucleotide sequences that were highly shared and had low generation probability. In a later analysis, a clonal expansion index for each public chain was calculated from normalized within-repertoire ranks of inferred template counts. In a later analysis, generation probabilities were computed with a VDJ recombination model fitted to out-of-frame rearrangements, and the resulting probabilities were checked against IGoR. Hypergeometric tests were used in a later analysis to score TCR-TCR, TCR-HLA and TCR-CMV co-occurrence, with a repertoire-size bias correction applied to the TCR pairs. A later analysis estimated false discovery rates by permuting HLA or CMV assignments 20 times. In a later analysis, co-occurring TCRs were grouped using DBSCAN, and TCRdist sequence similarity was added for clustering within HLA-allele-positive subsets. For co-occurrence clustering, repertoires with fewer than 30,000 or more than 120,000 public chains were excluded, along with four to six repertoires with anomalous nucleotide sharing. Sourced from immuneACCESS, this table was stored by TCRdb with only in-frame sequences that have V and J called. A share of the clones is absent; for the studies checked, an unresolved V gene accounts for under half, and the remainder has no known explanation. From that table come the V and J calls and clone size; the DNA was used to work out D and trimming. The sample table contains 150,000 or so clones; only one count was recorded for approximately 82% of them. Jointly, the top ten make up roughly 3.2% of the sample.

Recombination linked TRBV19 to TRBJ2-2, with a weak D call of TRBD1 (5 bases match). The specimen was PBMCs. The receptor was derived from a man between 18 and 35 years old in good health and CMV-seropositive. Here the CDR3 is given as CASNSQGIPGELFF. The bases are TGTGCCAGTAATTCCCAGGGCATCCCCGGGGAGCTGTTTTTT.